The entry that follows covers one T cell receptor (beta chain) sequence. Its antigen is not identified. The sample holds other DNA sequences that translate to the same CDR3. The data stem from a study of shared clonotypes between healthy human individuals. TCRdb keeps only in-frame clones here, not all; method: immunoSEQ multiplex PCR. The sample lists approximately 2.1 million clones; more than 85% were seen once. Whole-study results and caveats: Larger estimated richness was generally seen in naive subsets than in memory subsets. Donor clonotype sharing was expected to depend on sequencing depth.

CDR1 is DFQATT, CDR2 SNEGSKA, per germline (reference sequence). With 0 bases removed from V and 7 bases from J, the gap between germline ends came to 7 bases. The CDR3 contains 11 residues. The source of this sequence is a man aged 18 to 29 in good health. Some clones in this sample may be carry-over from other donors' samples. The sample comprised naive CD4+ T cells from PBMCs. Subset defined: CD45RA+ positively selected. This rearrangement joins TRBV20-1 to TRBJ2-7; no firm D call. CDR3 in amino acids: CSARDRGEQYF. The CDR3 nucleotides are TGCAGTGCTAGAGATCGTGGAGAGCAGTACTTC.